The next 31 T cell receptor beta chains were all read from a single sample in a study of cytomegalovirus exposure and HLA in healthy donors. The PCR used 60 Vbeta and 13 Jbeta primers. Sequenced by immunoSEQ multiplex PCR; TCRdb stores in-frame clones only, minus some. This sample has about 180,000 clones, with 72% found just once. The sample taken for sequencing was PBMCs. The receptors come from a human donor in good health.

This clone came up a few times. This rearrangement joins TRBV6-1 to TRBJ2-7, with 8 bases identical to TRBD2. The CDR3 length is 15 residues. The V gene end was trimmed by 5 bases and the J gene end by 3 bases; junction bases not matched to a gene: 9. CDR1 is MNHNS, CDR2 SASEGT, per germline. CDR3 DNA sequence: TGTGCCAGCAGTCCGCGGCGGGGGGCCCACTACGAGCAGTACTTC. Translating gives CASSPRRGAHYEQYF.

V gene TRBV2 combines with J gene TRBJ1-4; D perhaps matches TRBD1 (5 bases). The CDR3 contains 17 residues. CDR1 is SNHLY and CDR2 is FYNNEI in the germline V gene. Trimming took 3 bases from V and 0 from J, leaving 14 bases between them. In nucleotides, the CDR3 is TGTGCCAGCAGTGACCTTAGCCCGGGGGCAACTAATGAAAAACTGTTTTTT. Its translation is CASSDLSPGATNEKLFF.

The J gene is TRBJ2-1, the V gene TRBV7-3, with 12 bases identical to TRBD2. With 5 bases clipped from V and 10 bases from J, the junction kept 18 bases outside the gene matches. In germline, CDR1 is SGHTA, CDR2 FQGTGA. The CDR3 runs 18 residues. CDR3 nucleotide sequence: TGTGCCAGCAGCCTTTCTCGGACCCGCGGGACTAGCGGGTTAGAGCAGTTCTTC. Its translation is CASSLSRTRGTSGLEQFF.

The CDR3 DNA reads TGCGCCAGCAGCCTGATACCCCCTAGCGGGGGGGCCAAGCTGTACAATGAGCAGTTCTTC. It specifies CASSLIPPSGGAKLYNEQFF. The rearrangement uses TRBV4-1 and TRBJ2-1; 12 bases match TRBD2. The CDR3 totals 20 residues. V lost 4 bases, J lost 4 bases, and 17 bases stayed unmatched. Germline V gives CDR1 MGHRA, CDR2 YSYEKL.

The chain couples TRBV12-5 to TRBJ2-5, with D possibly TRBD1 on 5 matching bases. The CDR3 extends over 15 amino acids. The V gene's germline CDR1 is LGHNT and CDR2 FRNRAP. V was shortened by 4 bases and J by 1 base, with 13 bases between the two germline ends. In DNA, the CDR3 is TGTGCTAGTGGTTCGCCCAAGGGGCCCCAAGAGACCCAGTACTTC. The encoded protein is CASGSPKGPQETQYF.

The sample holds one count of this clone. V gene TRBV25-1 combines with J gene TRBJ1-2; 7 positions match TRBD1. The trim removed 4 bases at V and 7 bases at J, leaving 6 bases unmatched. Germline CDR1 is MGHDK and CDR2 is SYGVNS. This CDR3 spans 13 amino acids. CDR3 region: CASSGQGRSGYTF. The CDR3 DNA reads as TGTGCCAGCAGTGGACAGGGCAGAAGTGGCTACACCTTC.

The CDR3 loop is CAIRDRVYEQYF. CDR3 nucleotide sequence: TGTGCCATCAGGGACAGGGTCTACGAGCAGTACTTC. V and J are TRBV10-3 and TRBJ2-7; 8 nucleotides agree with TRBD1. The V gene end was trimmed by 6 bases and the J gene end by 3 bases; junction bases not matched to a gene: 1. The CDR3 has 12 amino acids. Germline values: CDR1 ENHRY, CDR2 SYGVKD.

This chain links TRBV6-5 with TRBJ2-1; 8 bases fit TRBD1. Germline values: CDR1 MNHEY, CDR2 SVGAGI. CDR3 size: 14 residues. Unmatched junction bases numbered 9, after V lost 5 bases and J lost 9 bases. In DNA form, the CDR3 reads TGTGCCAGCAGTCCTCCTGCAGGGACAGGTGAGCAGTTCTTC. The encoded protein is CASSPPAGTGEQFF.

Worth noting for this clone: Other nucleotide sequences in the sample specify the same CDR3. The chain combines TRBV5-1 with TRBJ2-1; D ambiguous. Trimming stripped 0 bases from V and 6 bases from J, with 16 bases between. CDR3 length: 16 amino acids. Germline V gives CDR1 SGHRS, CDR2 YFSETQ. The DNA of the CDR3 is TGCGCCAGCAGCTTGGCGGGTCGGTCCTTTGGCAATGAGCAGTTCTTC. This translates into CASSLAGRSFGNEQFF.

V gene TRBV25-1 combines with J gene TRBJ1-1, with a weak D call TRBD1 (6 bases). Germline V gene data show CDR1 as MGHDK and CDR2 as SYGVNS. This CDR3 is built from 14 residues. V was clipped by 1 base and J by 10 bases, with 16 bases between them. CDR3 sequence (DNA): TGTGCCAGCAGTGAATCCGGCCGGGGGGCGCGAGCTTTCTTT. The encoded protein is CASSESGRGARAFF.

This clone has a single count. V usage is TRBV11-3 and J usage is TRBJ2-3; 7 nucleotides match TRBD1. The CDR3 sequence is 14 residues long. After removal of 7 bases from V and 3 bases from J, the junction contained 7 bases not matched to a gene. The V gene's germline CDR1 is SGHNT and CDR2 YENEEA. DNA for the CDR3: TGTGCCAGCAAGAACAGGGGACCGACAGATACGCAGTATTTT. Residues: CASKNRGPTDTQYF.

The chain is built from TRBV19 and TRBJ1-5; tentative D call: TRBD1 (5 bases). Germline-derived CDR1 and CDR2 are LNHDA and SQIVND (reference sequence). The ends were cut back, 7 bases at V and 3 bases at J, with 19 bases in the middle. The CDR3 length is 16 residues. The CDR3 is CASTAVGRVLNQPQHF. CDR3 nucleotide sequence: TGTGCCAGTACTGCTGTTGGCAGGGTGCTCAATCAGCCCCAGCATTTT.

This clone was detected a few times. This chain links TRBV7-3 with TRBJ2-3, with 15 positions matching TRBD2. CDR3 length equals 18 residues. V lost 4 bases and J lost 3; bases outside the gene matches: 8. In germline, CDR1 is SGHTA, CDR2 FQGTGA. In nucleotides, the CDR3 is TGTGCCAGCAGCTCATGGACTAGCGGGGGGGCCGGGACAGATACGCAGTATTTT. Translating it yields CASSSWTSGGAGTDTQYF.

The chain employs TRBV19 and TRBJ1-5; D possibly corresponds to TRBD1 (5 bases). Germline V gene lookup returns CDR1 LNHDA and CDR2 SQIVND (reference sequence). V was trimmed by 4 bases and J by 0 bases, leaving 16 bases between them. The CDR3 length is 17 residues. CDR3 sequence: CASSRTMTAYSNQPQHF. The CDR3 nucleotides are TGTGCCAGTAGTAGGACAATGACAGCATATAGCAATCAGCCCCAGCATTTT.

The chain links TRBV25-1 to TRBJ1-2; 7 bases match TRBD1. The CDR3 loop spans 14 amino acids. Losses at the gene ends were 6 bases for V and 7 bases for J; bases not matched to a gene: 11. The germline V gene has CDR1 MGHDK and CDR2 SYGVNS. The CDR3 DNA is TGTGCCAGCAGGAGAGGGGACAGCCTCTGTGGCTACACCTTC. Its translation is CASRRGDSLCGYTF.

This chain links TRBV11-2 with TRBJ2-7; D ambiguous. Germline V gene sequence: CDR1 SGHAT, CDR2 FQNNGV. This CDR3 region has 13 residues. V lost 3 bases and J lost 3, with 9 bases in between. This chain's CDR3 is CASSLFQVYEQYF. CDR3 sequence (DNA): TGTGCCAGCAGCTTGTTCCAGGTCTACGAGCAGTACTTC.

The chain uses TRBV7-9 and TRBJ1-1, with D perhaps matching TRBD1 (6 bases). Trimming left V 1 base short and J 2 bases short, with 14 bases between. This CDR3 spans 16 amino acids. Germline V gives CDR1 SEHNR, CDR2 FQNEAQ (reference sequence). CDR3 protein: CASSLVSVGANTEAFF. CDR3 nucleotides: TGTGCCAGCAGCTTAGTCTCGGTGGGGGCTAACACTGAAGCTTTCTTT.

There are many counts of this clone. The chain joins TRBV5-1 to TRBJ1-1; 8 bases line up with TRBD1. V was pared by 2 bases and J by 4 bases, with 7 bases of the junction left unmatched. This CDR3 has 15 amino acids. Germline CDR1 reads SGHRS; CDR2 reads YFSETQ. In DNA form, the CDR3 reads TGCGCCAGCAGCTTCTCCAGGGGGCTGGCCACTGAAGCTTTCTTT. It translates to CASSFSRGLATEAFF.

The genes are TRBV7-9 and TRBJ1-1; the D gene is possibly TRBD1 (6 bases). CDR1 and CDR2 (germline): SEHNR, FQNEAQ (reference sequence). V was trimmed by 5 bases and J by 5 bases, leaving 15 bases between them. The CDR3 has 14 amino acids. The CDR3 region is CASSKMGARTEAFF. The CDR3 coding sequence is TGTGCCAGCAGCAAAATGGGGGCGCGAACTGAAGCTTTCTTT.

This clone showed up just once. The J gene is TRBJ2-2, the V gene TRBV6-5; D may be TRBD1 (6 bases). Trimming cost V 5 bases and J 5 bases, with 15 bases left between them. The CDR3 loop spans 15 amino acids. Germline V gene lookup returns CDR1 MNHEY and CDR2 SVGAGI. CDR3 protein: CASSVHRAGTGELFF. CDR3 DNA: TGTGCCAGCAGTGTCCACAGGGCAGGTACCGGGGAGCTGTTTTTT.

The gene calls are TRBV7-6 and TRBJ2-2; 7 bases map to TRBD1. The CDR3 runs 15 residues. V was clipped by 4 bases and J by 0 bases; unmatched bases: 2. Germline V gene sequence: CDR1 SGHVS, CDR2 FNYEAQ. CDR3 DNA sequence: TGTGCCAGCAGCTCGGACAGGCCGAACACCGGGGAGCTGTTTTTT. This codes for CASSSDRPNTGELFF. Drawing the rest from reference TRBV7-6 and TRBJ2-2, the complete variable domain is GAGVSQSPRYKVTKRGQDVALRCDPISGHVSLYWYRQALGQGPEFLTYFNYEAQQDKSGLPNDRFSAERPEGSISTLTIQRTEQRDSAMYRCASSSDRPNTGELFFGEGSRLTVL.

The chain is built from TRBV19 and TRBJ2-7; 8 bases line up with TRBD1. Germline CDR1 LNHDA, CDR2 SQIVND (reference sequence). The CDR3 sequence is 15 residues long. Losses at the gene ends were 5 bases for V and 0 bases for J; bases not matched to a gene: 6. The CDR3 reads CASSPGQGFSYEQYF. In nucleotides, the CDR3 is TGTGCCAGTAGTCCCGGACAGGGATTCTCCTACGAGCAGTACTTC.

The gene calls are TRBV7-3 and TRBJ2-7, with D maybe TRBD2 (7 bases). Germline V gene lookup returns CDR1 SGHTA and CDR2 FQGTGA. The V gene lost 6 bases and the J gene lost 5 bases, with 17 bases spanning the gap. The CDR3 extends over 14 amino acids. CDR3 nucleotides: TGTGCCAGCAGGAACTTGGGGGGGGCCCACGAGCAGTACTTC. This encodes CASRNLGGAHEQYF.

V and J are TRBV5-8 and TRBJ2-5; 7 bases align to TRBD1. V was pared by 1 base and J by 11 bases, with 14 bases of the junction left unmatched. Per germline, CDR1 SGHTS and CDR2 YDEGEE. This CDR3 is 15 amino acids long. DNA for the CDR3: TGTGCCAGCAGCTTGAGGTCAGGGGGTACGGATGAGCAGTACTTC. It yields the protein CASSLRSGGTDEQYF.

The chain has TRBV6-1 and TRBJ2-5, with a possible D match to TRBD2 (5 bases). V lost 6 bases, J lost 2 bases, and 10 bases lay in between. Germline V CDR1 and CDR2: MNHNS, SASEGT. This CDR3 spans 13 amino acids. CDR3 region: CASSWTLQETQYF. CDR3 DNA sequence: TGTGCCAGCAGCTGGACTCTTCAAGAGACCCAGTACTTC.

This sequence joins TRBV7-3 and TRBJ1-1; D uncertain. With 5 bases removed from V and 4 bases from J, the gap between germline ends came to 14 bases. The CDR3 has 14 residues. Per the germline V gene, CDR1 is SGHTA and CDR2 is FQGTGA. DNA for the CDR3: TGTGCCAGCAGCGCATCAAACAGTGCCACTGAAGCTTTCTTT. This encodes CASSASNSATEAFF. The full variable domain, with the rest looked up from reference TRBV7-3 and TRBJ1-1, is GAGVSQTPSNKVTEKGKYVELRCDPISGHTALYWYRQSLGQGPEFLIYFQGTGAADDSGLPNDRFFAVRPEGSVSTLKIQRTERGDSAVYLCASSASNSATEAFFGQGTRLTVV.

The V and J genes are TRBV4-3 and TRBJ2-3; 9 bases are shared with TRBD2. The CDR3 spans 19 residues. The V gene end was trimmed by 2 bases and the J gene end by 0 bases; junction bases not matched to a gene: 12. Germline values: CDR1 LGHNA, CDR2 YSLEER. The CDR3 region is CASSQSARSAGGSTDTQYF. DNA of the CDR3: TGCGCCAGCAGCCAAAGTGCCCGGTCGGCGGGGGGGAGCACAGATACGCAGTATTTT.

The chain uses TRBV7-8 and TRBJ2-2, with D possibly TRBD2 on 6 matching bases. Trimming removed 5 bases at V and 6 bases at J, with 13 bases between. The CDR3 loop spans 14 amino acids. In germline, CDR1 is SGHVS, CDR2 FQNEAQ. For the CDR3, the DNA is TGTGCCAGCAGCCTCACAGGAGGGGCCGGGGAGCTGTTTTTT. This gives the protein CASSLTGGAGELFF.

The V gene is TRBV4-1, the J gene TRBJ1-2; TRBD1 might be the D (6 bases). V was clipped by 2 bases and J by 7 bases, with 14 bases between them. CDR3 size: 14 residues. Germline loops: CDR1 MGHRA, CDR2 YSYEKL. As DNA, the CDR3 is TGCGCCAGCAGCCAATCACAGGGTAGAGGTGGCTACACCTTC. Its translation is CASSQSQGRGGYTF.

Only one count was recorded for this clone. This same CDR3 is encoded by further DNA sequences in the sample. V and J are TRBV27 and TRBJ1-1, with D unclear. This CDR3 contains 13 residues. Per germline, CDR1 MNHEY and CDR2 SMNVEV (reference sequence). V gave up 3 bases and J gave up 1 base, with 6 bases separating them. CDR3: CASSFTGNTEAFF. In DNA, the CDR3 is TGTGCCAGCAGTTTTACGGGGAACACTGAAGCTTTCTTT.

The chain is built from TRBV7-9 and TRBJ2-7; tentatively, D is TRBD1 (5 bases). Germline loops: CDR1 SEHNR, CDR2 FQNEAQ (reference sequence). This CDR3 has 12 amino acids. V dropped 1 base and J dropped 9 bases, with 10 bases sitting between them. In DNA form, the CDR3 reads TGTGCCAGCAGCTTAGAAGTGCAGGGGCAGTACTTC. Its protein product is CASSLEVQGQYF.